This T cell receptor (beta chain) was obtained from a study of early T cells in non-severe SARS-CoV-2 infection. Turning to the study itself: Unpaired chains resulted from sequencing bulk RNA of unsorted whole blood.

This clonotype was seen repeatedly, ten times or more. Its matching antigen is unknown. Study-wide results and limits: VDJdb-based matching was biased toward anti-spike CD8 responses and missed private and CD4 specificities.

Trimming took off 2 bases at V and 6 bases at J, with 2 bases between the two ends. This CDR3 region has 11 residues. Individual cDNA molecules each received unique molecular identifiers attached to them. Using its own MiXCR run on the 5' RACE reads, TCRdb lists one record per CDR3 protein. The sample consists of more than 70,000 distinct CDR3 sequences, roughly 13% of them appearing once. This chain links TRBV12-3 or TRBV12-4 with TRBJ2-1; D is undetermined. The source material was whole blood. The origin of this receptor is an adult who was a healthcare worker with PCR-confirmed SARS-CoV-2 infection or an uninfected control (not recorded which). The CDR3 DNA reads TGTGCCAGCAGTTTATCCAATGAGCAGTTCTTC. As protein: CASSLSNEQFF.